This record covers a single T cell receptor (beta chain). The antigen is not known. This specimen comes from a study of T cell responses to AZD1222 COVID-19 vaccine. Study-wide results and caveats: Donors skewed white British and female; clonal diversity was possibly underestimated. Regions 160-218 and 743-854 held dominance among vaccine-associated CD4 TCRs, which spanned spike. Unmutated variant regions are reportedly the target of nearly half of TCRs that are spike-specific.

Here immunoSEQ multiplex PCR was the method, and the copy in TCRdb shows in-frame clones only, minus some. The top ten clones hold 2.5% of a sample with 100,000 to 120,000 clones, more than 75% of them seen once. This CDR3 comprises 12 residues. Germline CDR1 and CDR2: LGHDT and YNNKEL (reference sequence). V gave up 3 bases and J gave up 7 bases; unmatched junction bases: 1. The chain carries TRBV3-1 (or the pseudogene TRBV3-2) and TRBJ2-3; 7 bases fit TRBD1. This specimen was peripheral blood, taken on day 0 of AZD1222 vaccination. The receptor's source is an adult in good health. The CDR3: CASSQGQNTQYF. Here the CDR3 DNA reads TGTGCCAGCAGCCAGGGACAGAATACGCAGTATTTT.